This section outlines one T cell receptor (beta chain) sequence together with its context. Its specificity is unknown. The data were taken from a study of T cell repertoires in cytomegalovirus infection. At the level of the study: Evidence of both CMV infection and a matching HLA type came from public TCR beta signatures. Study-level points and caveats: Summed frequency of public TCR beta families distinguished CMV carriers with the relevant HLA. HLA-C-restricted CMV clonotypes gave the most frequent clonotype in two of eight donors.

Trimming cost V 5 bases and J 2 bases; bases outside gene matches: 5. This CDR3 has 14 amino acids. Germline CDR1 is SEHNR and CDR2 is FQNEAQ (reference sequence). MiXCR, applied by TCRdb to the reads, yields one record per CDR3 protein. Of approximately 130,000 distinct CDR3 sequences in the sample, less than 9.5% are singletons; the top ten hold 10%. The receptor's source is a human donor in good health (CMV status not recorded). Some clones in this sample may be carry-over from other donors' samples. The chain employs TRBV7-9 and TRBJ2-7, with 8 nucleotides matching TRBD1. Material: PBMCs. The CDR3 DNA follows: TGTGCCAGCAGCGGGACAGGTTACACCTACGAGCAGTACTTC. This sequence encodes CASSGTGYTYEQYF.